Below are 5 T cell receptor beta chains sequenced from a single sample in a study of blood T cell repertoires in COVID-19 (TCRdb year 2020). The protocol used for the library was the immunoSEQ multiplex PCR assay. TCRdb limited this immuneACCESS table to in-frame rearrangements with V and J called. A share of clones is missing; checked studies link under half to unresolved V genes, and the rest is unexplained. The sample table shows 150,000 to 200,000 clones, and 86% are seen once. The ten largest account for about 0.72% of the sample. The sample taken for sequencing was peripheral blood. Receptors originate from a woman between 70 and 85 years old with acute or convalescent COVID-19.

DNA for the CDR3: TGCAGTGCTTGGGGCAGCTACGAGCAGTACTTC. It translates to CSAWGSYEQYF. The J gene is TRBJ2-7, the V gene TRBV20-1; a weak D match, TRBD1 (5 bases). Germline-derived CDR1 and CDR2 are DFQATT and SNEGSKA (reference sequence). V shed 5 bases and J shed 3 bases, with 8 bases lying between them. The CDR3 contains 11 residues.

This clone was recorded only once. The chain is built from TRBV28 and TRBJ2-4; D is perhaps TRBD1 (5 bases). Trimming cost V 2 bases and J 1 base, with 9 bases left between them. This CDR3 is 15 amino acids long. Germline V gene sequence: CDR1 MDHEN, CDR2 SYDVKM. In DNA, the CDR3 is TGTGCCAGCAGTTTAGACAACAGGGCCAAAAACATTCAGTACTTC. Amino acids: CASSLDNRAKNIQYF.

The rearrangement links TRBV5-1 to TRBJ2-2, with D possibly being TRBD1 (6 bases). Trimming removed 2 bases from V and 1 base from J, with 12 bases in between. The germline V gene has CDR1 SGHRS and CDR2 YFSETQ. This CDR3 has 16 amino acids. CDR3 sequence: CASSLRSDRNTGELFF. The CDR3 DNA follows: TGCGCCAGCAGCTTAAGATCGGACAGGAACACCGGGGAGCTGTTTTTT.

The CDR3 coding sequence is TGCGCCAGCAGCACCGACCCCACTAGCGGGAGGGCCTGGGAGACCCAGTACTTC. Residues: CASSTDPTSGRAWETQYF. The chain recombines TRBV5-1 with TRBJ2-5; TRBD2 matches at 13 bases. CDR3 length equals 18 residues. Germline CDR1 SGHRS, CDR2 YFSETQ. V lost 4 bases to trimming and J lost 5 bases; unmatched junction nucleotides: 14. Using reference TRBV5-1 and TRBJ2-5 for the parts outside the CDR3, the full variable domain is KAGVTQTPRYLIKTRGQQVTLSCSPISGHRSVSWYQQTPGQGLQFLFEYFSETQRNKGNFPGRFSGRQFSNSRSEMNVSTLELGDSALYLCASSTDPTSGRAWETQYFGPGTRLLVL.

The chain employs TRBV12-3 or TRBV12-4 and TRBJ1-2; TRBD1 matches at 7 bases. CDR3 length equals 13 residues. V lost 9 bases to trimming and J lost 2 bases; unmatched junction nucleotides: 6. In nucleotides, the CDR3 is TGTGCCAGTTACAGGGGCCAGAACTATGGCTACACCTTC. Its protein is CASYRGQNYGYTF.